This T cell receptor beta chain was captured in a study of blood T cell repertoires in COVID-19. Study summary: Italy, Spain and the United States were the sources of the convalescent and acute COVID-19 samples. PBMCs, B-cell-depleted T cells, or T cells were the source of the cDNA or gDNA that made up the material.

Authors' methods: Amplification from reference gene primers served as the basis for estimated nucleated cell counts. The repertoire was sequenced with immunoSEQ multiplex PCR; TCRdb's copy has only in-frame clones and lacks some. V and J calls and clone size are as listed in that table; D and trimming were resolved from the DNA. The table lists 120,000 to 150,000 clones, more than 75% of them singletons. This clone showed up just once. CDR3 size: 13 residues. Looked up from germline, CDR1 is SGHTA and CDR2 is FQGNSA. V lost 2 bases and J lost 8, with 9 bases in between. The V and J genes are TRBV7-2 and TRBJ1-4; no firm D call. The specimen sequenced was peripheral blood. The clonotype was recovered from a woman between 50 and 59 years old with active or convalescent COVID-19. CDR3 amino acids: CASSLKREEKLFF. CDR3 DNA sequence: TGTGCCAGCAGCTTAAAGCGAGAGGAAAAACTGTTTTTT.